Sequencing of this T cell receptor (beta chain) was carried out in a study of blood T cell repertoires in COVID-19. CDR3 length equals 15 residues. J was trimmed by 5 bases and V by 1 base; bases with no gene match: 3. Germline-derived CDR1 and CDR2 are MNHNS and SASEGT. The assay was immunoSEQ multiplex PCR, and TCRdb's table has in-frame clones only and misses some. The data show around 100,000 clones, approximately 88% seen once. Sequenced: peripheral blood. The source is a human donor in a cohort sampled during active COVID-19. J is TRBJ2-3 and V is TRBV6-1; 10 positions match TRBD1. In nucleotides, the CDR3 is TGTGCCAGCAGTGAAGGGACAGGGGGGCAAGATACGCAGTATTTT. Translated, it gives CASSEGTGGQDTQYF.